This T cell receptor (beta chain) was profiled in a study of blood T cell repertoires in COVID-19. Overall study: Whether acute or convalescent, the COVID-19 samples came from the United States, Italy and Spain. The cDNA or gDNA used as material had been derived from T cells, B-cell-depleted T cells, or PBMCs.

Per the original data handling: Estimated nucleated cell counts came from reference gene primer amplification. This table comes from immunoSEQ multiplex PCR, and its TCRdb copy is limited to in-frame clones, with some not included. For V, J and clone size, that table is used; D and trimming come from the DNA. The table includes about 76,000 clones, around 91% detected once. The V gene end was trimmed by 0 bases and the J gene end by 5 bases; junction bases not matched to a gene: 4. The CDR3 has 15 residues. Germline CDR1 is LGHNA and CDR2 is YNFKEQ. This clone was seen only a few times. The source material was peripheral blood. The rearrangement uses TRBV4-2 and TRBJ2-7; 10 nucleotides line up with TRBD1. This receptor was identified in a human donor in a cohort sampled during active COVID-19. In nucleotides, the CDR3 is TGTGCCAGCAGCCAAGAGGGACAGGGGCCCAACGAGCAGTACTTC. This sequence encodes CASSQEGQGPNEQYF.